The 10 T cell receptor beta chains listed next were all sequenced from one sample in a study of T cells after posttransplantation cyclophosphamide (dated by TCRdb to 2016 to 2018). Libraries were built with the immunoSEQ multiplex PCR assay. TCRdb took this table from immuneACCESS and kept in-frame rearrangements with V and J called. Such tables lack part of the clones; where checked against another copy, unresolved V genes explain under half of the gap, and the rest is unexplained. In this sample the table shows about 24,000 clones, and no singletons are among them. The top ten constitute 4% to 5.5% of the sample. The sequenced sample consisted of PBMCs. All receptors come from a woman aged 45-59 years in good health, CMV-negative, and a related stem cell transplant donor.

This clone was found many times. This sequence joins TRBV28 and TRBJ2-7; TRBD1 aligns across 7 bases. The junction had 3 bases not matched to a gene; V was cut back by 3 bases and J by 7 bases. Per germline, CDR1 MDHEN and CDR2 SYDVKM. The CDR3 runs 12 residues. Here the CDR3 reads CASSFKTGEQYF. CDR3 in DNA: TGTGCCAGCAGTTTTAAGACAGGGGAGCAGTACTTC.

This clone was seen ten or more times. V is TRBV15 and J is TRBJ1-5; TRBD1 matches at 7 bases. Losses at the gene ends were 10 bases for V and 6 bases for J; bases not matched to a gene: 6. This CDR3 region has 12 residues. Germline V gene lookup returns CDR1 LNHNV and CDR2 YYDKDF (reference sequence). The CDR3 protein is CAMQGEVQPQHF. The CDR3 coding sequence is TGTGCCATGCAGGGGGAGGTTCAGCCCCAGCATTTT.

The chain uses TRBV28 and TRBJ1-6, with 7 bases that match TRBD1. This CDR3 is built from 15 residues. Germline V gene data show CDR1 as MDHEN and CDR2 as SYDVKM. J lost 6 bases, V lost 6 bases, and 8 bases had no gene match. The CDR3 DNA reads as TGTGCCAGCAGAGATGACAGGGTTGGTAATTCACCCCTCCACTTT. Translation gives CASRDDRVGNSPLHF.

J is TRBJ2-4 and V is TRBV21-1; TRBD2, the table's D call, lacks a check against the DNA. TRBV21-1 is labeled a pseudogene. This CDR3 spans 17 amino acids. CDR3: CASSPPGGSKAKNIQYF. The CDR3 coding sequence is TGTGCCAGCAGCCCTCCGGGGGGATCGAAGGCCAAAAACATTCAGTACTTC.

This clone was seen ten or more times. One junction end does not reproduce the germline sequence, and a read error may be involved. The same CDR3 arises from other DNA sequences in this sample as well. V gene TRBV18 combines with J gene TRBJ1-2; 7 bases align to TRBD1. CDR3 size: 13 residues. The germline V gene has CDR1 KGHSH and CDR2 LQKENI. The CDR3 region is CASSPGQDYGYTF. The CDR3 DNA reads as TGTGCCAGCTCCCCCGGACAGGACTACGGCTACACCTTC.

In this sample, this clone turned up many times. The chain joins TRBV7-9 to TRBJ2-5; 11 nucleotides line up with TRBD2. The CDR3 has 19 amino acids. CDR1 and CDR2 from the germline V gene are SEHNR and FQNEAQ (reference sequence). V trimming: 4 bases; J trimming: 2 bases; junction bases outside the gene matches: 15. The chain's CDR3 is CASSSQTPTSGSGQETQYF. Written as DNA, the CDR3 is TGTGCCAGCAGCTCACAAACCCCAACTAGCGGGAGTGGGCAAGAGACCCAGTACTTC.

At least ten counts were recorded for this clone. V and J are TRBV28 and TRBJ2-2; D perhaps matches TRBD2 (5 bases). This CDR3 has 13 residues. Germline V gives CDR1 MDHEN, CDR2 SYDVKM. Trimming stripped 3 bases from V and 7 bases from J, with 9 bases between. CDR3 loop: CASSFVGVGELFF. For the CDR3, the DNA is TGTGCCAGCAGTTTTGTGGGAGTCGGGGAGCTGTTTTTT.

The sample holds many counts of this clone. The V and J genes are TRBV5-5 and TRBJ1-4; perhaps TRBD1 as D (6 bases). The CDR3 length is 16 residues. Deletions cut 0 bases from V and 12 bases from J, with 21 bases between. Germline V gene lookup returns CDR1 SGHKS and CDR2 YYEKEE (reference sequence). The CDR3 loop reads CASSLDFGGRVGELFF. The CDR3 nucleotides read TGTGCCAGCAGCTTGGATTTTGGGGGCCGAGTAGGGGAACTGTTTTTT.

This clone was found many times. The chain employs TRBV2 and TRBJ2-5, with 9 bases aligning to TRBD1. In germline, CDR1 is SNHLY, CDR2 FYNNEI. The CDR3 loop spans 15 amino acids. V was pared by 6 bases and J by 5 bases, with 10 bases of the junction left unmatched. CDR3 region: CASSLTGGSLETQYF. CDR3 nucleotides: TGTGCCAGCAGCTTAACAGGGGGCTCGTTGGAGACCCAGTACTTC.

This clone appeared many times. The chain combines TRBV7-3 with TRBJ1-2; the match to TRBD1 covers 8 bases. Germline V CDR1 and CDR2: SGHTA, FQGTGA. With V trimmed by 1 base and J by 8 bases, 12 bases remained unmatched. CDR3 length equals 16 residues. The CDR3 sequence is CASSLMRTGTSGGYTF. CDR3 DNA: TGTGCCAGCAGCTTAATGAGGACAGGGACTTCGGGGGGCTACACCTTC.